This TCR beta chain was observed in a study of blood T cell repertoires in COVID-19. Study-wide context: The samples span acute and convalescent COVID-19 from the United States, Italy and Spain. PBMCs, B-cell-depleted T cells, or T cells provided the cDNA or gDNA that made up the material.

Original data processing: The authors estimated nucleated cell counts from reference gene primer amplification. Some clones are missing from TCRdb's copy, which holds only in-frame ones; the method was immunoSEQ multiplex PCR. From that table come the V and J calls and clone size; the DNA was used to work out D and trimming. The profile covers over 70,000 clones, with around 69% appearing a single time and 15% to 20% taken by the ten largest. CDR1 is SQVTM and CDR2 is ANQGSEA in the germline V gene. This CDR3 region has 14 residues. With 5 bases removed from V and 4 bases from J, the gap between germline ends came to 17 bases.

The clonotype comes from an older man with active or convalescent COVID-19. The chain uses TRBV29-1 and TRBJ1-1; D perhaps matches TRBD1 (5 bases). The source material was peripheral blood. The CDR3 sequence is CSVKSGTGTTEAFF. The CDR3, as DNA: TGCAGCGTTAAATCCGGGACTGGGACCACTGAAGCTTTCTTT.